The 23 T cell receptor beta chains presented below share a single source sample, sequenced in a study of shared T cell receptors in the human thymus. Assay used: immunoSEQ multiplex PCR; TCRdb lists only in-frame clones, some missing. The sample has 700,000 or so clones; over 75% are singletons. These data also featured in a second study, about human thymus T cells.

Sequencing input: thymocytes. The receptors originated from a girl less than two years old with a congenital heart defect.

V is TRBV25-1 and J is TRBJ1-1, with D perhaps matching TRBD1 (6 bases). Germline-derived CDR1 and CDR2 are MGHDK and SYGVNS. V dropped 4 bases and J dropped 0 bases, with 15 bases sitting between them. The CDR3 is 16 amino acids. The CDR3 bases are TGTGCCAGCAGTGCCTCAAGGGGGGGCATGAACACTGAAGCTTTCTTT. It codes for CASSASRGGMNTEAFF.

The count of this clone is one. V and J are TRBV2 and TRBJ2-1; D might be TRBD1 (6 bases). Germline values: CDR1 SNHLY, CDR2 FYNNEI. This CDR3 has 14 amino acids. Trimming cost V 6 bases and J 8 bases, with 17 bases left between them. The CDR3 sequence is CASRGAYRVDEQFF. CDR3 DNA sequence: TGTGCCAGCAGGGGAGCCTACAGGGTGGATGAGCAGTTCTTC.

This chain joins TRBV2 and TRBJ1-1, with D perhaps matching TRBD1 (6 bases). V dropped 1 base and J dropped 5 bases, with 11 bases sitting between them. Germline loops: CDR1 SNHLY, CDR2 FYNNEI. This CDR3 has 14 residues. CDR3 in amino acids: CASSEDGRGTEAFF. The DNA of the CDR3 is TGTGCCAGCAGTGAAGACGGGAGGGGGACTGAAGCTTTCTTT.

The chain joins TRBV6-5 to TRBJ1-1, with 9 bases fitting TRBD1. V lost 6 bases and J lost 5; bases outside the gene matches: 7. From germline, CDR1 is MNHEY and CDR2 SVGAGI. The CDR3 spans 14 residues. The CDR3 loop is CASSPQGAGTEAFF. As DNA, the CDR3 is TGTGCCAGCAGCCCACAGGGGGCTGGAACTGAAGCTTTCTTT.

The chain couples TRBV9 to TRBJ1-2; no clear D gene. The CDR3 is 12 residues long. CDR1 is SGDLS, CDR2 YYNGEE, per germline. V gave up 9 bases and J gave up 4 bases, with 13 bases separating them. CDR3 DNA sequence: TGTGCCACCACGCCAGTTACCTATGGCTACACCTTC. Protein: CATTPVTYGYTF.

The CDR3 loop is CASTLGPYGDYGYTF. Here the CDR3 DNA reads TGTGCCAGCACTCTAGGCCCCTACGGGGACTATGGCTACACCTTC. The chain carries TRBV6-1 and TRBJ1-2; D is unresolved. There are 15 residues in the CDR3. Germline loops: CDR1 MNHNS, CDR2 SASEGT. The germline V and J ends were trimmed by 7 bases and 3 bases, with 18 bases remaining between them.

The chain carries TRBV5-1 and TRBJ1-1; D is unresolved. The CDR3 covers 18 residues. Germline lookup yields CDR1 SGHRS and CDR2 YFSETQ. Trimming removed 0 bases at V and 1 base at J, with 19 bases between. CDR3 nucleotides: TGCGCCAGCAGCTTGGATCTGGGCAGGAGGGTAGAGAACACTGAAGCTTTCTTT. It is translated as CASSLDLGRRVENTEAFF.

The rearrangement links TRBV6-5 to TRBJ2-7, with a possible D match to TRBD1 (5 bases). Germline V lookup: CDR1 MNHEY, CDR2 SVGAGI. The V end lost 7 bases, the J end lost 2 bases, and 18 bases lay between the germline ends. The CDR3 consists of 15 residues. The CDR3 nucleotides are TGTGCCAGCACTTTACGGGCAGGGCCGACCTACGAGCAGTACTTC. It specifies CASTLRAGPTYEQYF.

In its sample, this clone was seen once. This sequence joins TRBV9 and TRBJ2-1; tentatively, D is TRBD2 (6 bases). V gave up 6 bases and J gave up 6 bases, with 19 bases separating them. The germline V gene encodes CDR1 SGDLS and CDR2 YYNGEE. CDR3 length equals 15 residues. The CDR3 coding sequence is TGTGCCAGCACCCCTCTAGCGCGTTCGGTCAATGAGCAGTTCTTC. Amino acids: CASTPLARSVNEQFF.

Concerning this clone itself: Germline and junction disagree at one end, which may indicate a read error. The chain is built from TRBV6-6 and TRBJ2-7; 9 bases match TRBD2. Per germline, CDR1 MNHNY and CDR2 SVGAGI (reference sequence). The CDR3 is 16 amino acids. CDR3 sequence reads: CARSSIFSGRLYEQYF. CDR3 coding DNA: TGTGCCAGAAGTTCCATTTTTAGCGGGAGACTCTACGAGCAGTACTTC.

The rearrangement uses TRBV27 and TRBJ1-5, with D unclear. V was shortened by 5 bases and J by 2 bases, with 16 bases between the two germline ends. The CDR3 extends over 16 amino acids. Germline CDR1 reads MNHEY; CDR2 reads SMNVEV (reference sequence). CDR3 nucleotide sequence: TGTGCCAGCAGTCCTCGGGAGGGTGTTGGCAATCAGCCCCAGCATTTT. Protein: CASSPREGVGNQPQHF.

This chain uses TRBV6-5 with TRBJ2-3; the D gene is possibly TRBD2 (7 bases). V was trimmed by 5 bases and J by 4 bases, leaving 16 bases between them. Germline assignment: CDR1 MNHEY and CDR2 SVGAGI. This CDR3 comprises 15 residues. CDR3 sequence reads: CASSPIGGAADTQYF. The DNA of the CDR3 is TGTGCCAGCAGTCCAATTGGGGGGGCGGCAGATACGCAGTATTTT.

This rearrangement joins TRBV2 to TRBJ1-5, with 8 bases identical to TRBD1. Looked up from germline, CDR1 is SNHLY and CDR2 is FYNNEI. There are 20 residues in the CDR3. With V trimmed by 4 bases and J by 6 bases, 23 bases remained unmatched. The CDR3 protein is CASSGILNRVGQGAGQPQHF. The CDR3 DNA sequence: TGTGCCAGCAGTGGAATATTGAATAGGGTAGGGCAGGGGGCCGGTCAGCCCCAGCATTTT. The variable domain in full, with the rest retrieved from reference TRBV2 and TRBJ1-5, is EPEVTQTPSHQVTQMGQEVILRCVPISNHLYFYWYRQILGQKVEFLVSFYNNEISEKSEIFDDQFSVERPDGSNFTLKIRSTKLEDSAMYFCASSGILNRVGQGAGQPQHFGDGTRLSIL.

CDR3 nucleotides: TGTGCCAGCAGCTTTGAAGCGTTGGACACAGATACGCAGTATTTT. Translating gives CASSFEALDTDTQYF. The chain links TRBV5-4 to TRBJ2-3; D ambiguous. Germline CDR1 is SGHNT and CDR2 is YYREEE (reference sequence). The CDR3 extends over 15 amino acids. V shed 2 bases and J shed 2 bases, with 12 bases lying between them.

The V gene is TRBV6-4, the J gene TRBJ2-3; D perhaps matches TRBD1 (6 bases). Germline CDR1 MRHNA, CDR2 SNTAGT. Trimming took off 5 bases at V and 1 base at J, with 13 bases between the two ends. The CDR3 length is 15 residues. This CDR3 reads CASSRGWLRTDTQYF. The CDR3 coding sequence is TGTGCCAGCAGTAGGGGGTGGCTCCGCACAGATACGCAGTATTTT.

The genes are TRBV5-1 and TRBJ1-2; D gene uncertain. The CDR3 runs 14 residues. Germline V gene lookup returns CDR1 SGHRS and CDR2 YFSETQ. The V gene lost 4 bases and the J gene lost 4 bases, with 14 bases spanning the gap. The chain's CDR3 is CASSPPPGSYGYTF. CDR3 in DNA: TGCGCCAGCAGCCCCCCCCCTGGGAGCTATGGCTACACCTTC.

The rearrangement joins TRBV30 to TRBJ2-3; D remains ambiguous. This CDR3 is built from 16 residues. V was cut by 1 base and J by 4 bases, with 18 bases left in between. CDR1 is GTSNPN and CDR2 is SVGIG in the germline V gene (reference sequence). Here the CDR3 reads CAWSDEGVQSPDTQYF. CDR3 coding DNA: TGTGCCTGGAGTGATGAAGGAGTTCAATCTCCAGATACGCAGTATTTT. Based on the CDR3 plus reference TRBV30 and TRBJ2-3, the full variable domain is SQTIHQWPATLVQPVGSPLSLECTVEGTSNPNLYWYRQAAGRGLQLLFYSVGIGQISSEVPQNLSASRPQDRQFILSSKKLLLSDSGFYLCAWSDEGVQSPDTQYFGPGTRLTVL.

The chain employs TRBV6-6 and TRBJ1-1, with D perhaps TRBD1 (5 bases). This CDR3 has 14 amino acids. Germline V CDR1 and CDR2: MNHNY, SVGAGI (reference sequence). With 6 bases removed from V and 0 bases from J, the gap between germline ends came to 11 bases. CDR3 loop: CASSHRQLNTEAFF. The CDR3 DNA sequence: TGTGCCAGCAGCCACAGACAGCTGAACACTGAAGCTTTCTTT.

CDR3 bases: TGTGCCAGCAGCTCGGACACCGACTATGGCTACACCTTC. It is translated as CASSSDTDYGYTF. This chain joins TRBV13 and TRBJ1-2; TRBD1 might be the D (5 bases). This CDR3 has 13 amino acids. V lost 4 bases and J 3 bases, leaving 9 bases between the germline ends. Germline V lookup: CDR1 PRHDT, CDR2 FYEKMQ (reference sequence).

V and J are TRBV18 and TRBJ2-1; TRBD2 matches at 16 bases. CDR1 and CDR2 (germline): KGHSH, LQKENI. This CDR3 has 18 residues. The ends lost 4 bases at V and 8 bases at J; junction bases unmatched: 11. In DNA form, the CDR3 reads TGTGCCAGCTCACGCGGGACTAGCGGGGGGGCCCCATTCCATGAGCAGTTCTTC. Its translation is CASSRGTSGGAPFHEQFF. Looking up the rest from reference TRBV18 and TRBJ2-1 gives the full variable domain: NAGVMQNPRHLVRRRGQEARLRCSPMKGHSHVYWYRQLPEEGLKFMVYLQKENIIDESGMPKERFSAEFPKEGPSILRIQQVVRGDSAAYFCASSRGTSGGAPFHEQFFGPGTRLTVL.

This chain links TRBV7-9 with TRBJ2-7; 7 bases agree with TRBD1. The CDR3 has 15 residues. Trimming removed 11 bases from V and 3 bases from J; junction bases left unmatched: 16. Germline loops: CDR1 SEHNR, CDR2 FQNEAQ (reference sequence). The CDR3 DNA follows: TGTGCCGGTGAGGGAAGAACGGGACAGCACTACGAGCAGTACTTC. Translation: CAGEGRTGQHYEQYF.

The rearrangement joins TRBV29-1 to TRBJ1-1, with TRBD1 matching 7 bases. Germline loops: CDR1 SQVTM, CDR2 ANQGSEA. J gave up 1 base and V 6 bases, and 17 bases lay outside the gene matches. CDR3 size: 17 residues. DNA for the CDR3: TGCAGCGTCCAGGACTCAGGGAGGTACAGGGGGAACACTGAAGCTTTCTTT. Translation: CSVQDSGRYRGNTEAFF.

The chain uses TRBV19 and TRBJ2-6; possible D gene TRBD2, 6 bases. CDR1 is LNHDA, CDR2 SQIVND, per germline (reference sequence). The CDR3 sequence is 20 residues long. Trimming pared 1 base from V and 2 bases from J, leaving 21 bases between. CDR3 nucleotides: TGTGCCAGTAGTATAGCGGGGGTTGGTGTGAGAAATCCTGGGGCCAACGTCCTGACTTTC. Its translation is CASSIAGVGVRNPGANVLTF.